This T cell receptor (beta chain) emerged from a study of blood T cell repertoires in COVID-19. Original handling: By means of reference gene primer amplification, nucleated cell counts were estimated. The method was immunoSEQ multiplex PCR; TCRdb's version includes in-frame clones alone and lacks a portion of them. V and J calls plus clone size are reproduced from that table; the DNA served to infer D and trimming. The sample includes about 330,000 clones, roughly 86% of them seen just once. Participants were aged 18 to 89 years, lived in around 25 US areas, and enrolled virtually. Cohorts were determined from participant-reported clinical history. Recovered participants had two consecutive negative NP/OP PCR tests, healthcare professional clearance, or symptom resolution. The receptor was isolated from a woman in her 30s who had recovered from COVID-19. The sample consisted of PBMCs or T cells enriched from blood (not recorded which).

The CDR3 here is CASSGDRGLVGYTF. The CDR3 DNA reads as TGCGCCAGCAGTGGGGACAGGGGGCTAGTTGGCTACACCTTC. The chain carries TRBV5-1 and TRBJ1-2; TRBD1 agrees at 12 bases. Germline values: CDR1 SGHRS, CDR2 YFSETQ. V lost 5 bases, J lost 7 bases, and 6 bases stayed unmatched. The CDR3 spans 14 residues.